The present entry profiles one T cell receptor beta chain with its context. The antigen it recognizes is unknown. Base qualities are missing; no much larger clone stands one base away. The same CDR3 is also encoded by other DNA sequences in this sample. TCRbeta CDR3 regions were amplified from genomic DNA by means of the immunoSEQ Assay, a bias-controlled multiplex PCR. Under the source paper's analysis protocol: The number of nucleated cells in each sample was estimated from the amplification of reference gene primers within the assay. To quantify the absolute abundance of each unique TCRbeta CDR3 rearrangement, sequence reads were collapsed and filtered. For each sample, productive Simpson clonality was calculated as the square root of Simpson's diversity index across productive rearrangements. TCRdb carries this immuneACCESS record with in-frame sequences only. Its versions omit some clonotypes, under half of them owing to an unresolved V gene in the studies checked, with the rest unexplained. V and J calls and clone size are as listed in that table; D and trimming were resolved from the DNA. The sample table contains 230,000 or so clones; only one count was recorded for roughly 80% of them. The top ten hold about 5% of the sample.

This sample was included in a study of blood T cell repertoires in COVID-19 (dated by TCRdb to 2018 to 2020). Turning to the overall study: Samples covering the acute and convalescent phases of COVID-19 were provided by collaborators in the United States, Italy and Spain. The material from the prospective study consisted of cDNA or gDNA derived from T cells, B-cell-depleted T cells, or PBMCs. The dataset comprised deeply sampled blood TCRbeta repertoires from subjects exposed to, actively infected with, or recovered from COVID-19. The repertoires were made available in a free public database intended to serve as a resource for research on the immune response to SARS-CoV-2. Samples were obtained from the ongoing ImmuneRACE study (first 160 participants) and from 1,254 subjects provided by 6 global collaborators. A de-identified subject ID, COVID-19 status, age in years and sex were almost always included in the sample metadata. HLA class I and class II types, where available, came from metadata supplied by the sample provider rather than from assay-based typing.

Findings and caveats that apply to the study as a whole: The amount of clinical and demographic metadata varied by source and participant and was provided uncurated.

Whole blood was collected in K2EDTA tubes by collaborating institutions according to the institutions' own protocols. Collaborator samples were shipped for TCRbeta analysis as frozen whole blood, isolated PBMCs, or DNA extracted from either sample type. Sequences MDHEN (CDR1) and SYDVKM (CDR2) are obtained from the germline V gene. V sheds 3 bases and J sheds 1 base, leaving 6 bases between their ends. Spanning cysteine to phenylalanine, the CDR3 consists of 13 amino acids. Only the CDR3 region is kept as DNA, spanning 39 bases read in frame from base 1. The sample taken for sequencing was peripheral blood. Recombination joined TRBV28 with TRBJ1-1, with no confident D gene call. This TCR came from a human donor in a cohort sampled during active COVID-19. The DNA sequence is TGTGCCAGCAGTTTGGGAGGGAACACTGAAGCTTTCTTT. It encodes CASSLGGNTEAFF.